This T cell receptor beta chain appears in the sequencing data of a study of vaccination and CD4 T cells after COVID-19. Turning to the study itself: Drawing of post-COVID samples took place a median about 94 days after diagnosis (range 35 to 161). General study results and limits: Convalescent patients showed a median roughly 85% of reactive clones that were seen only post-vaccination.

This clonotype was seen a few times. Its antigen is unidentified. This sample's treatment: approximately 11-day PBMC culture with coronavirus spike peptide pools or control peptides (ViraFEST assay). CDR1 and CDR2 (germline): DFQATT, SNEGSKA (reference sequence). The CDR3 runs 15 residues. The V end lost 1 base, the J end lost 1 base, and 13 bases lay between the germline ends. An Oncomine TCR Beta short-read assay was used to sequence the DNA from cultured CD4+ T cells. A single record per CDR3 protein comes from TCRdb applying MiXCR to the PCR reads. The data hold about 14,000 distinct CDR3 sequences, with roughly 52% observed a single time.

The sample was CD4+ T cells from blood, cultured in vitro. The source is a human donor who had recovered from COVID-19. The chain joins TRBV20-1 to TRBJ1-1; D call uncertain. CDR3 residues: CSARAVRHWNTEAFF. The CDR3 nucleotides read TGCAGTGCTAGAGCGGTTCGACACTGGAACACTGAAGCTTTCTTT.